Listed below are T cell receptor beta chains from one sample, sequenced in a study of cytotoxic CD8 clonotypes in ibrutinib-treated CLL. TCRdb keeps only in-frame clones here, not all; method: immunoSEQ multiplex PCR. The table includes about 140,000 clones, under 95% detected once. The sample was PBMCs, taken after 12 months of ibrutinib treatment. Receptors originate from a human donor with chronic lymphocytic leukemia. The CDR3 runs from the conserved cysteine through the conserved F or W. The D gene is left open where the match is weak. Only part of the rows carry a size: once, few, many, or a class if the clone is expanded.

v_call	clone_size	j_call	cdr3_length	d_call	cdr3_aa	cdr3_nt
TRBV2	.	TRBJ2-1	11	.	CASSTGSEQFF	TGTGCCAGCAGTACAGGGAGTGAGCAGTTCTTC
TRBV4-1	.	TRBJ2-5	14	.	CASSQEGTQETQYF	TGCGCCAGCAGCCAAGAAGGAACACAAGAGACCCAGTACTTC
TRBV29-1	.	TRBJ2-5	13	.	CSAPASSKETQYF	TGCAGCGCCCCCGCAAGCTCTAAAGAGACCCAGTACTTC
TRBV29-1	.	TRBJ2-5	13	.	CSGEGAQVETQYF	TGCAGCGGAGAAGGAGCTCAGGTAGAGACCCAGTACTTC
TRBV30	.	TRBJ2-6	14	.	CACESSSGANVLTF	TGTGCTTGTGAAAGCAGCTCTGGGGCCAACGTCCTGACTTTC
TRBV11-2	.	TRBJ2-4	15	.	CASSPPIGAANIQYF	TGTGCCAGCAGCCCCCCCATAGGGGCCGCAAACATTCAGTACTTC
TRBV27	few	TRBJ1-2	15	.	CASSSADRQSHGYTF	TGTGCCAGCAGTTCGGCCGACCGACAGTCCCATGGCTACACCTTC
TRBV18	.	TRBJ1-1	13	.	CASHETPNTEAFF	TGTGCCAGCCACGAGACCCCGAACACTGAAGCTTTCTTT
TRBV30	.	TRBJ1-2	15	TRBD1	CAWSWGTVKGRGYTF	TGTGCCTGGAGTTGGGGGACAGTGAAAGGGAGAGGCTACACCTTC
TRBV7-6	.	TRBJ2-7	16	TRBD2	CASSLALAGVGYEQYF	TGTGCCAGCAGCTTAGCGCTAGCGGGAGTGGGCTACGAGCAGTACTTC
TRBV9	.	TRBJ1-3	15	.	CASSVTDSSGNTIYF	TGTGCCAGCAGCGTAACGGACAGCTCTGGAAACACCATATATTTT
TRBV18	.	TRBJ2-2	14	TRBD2	CASAAGVNTGELFF	TGTGCCAGCGCAGCGGGAGTGAACACCGGGGAGCTGTTTTTT
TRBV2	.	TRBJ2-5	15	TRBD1	CASTRLTGYQETQYF	TGTGCCAGCACCCGTTTGACAGGGTACCAAGAGACCCAGTACTTC
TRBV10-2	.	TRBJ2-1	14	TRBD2	CASSQAGRAREQFF	TGCGCCAGCAGTCAAGCGGGAAGGGCTAGGGAGCAGTTCTTC
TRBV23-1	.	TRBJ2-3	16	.	CASSQSAGVSTDTQYF	TGCGCCAGCAGTCAATCCGCCGGGGTAAGCACAGATACGCAGTATTTT
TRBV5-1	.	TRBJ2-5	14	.	CASSFSSPRETQYF	TGCGCCAGCAGCTTCTCAAGTCCCAGGGAGACCCAGTACTTC
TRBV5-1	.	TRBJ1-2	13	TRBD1	CASSWGTERSYTF	TGCGCCAGCAGCTGGGGGACAGAACGGTCCTACACCTTC
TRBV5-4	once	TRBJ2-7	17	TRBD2	CASSPGLAGEWAYEQYF	TGTGCCAGCAGCCCGGGACTAGCGGGAGAATGGGCCTACGAGCAGTACTTC
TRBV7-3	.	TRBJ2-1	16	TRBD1	CASSPYGTGMGNEQFF	TGTGCCAGCAGCCCGTACGGGACAGGAATGGGCAATGAGCAGTTCTTC
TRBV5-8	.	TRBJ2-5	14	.	CASSLTAQGETQYF	TGTGCCAGCAGCCTGACTGCTCAGGGAGAGACCCAGTACTTC
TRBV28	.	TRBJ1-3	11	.	CASRIDNTIYF	TGTGCCAGCAGGATAGACAACACCATATATTTT
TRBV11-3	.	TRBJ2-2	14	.	CASSLRGYGGELFF	TGTGCCAGCAGCTTACGGGGGTATGGCGGGGAGCTGTTTTTT
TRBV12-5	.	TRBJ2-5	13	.	CASGLVGGETQYF	TGTGCTAGTGGTTTGGTGGGGGGAGAGACCCAGTACTTC
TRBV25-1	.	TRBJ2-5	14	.	CASSSGTRDETQYF	TGTGCCAGCAGTTCCGGGACACGGGACGAGACCCAGTACTTC
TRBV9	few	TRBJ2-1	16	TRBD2	CASSGSSGLSYNEQFF	TGTGCCAGCAGCGGCTCTAGCGGGCTATCCTACAATGAGCAGTTCTTC
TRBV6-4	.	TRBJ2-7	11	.	CASSDGWEQYF	TGTGCCAGCAGTGACGGATGGGAGCAGTACTTC
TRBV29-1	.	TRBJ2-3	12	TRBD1	CSVGTGLDTQYF	TGCAGCGTCGGGACAGGGTTGGATACGCAGTATTTT
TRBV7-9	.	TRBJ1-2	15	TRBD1	CASLGTGGLNYGYTF	TGTGCCAGCCTAGGGACAGGGGGCCTGAACTATGGCTACACCTTC
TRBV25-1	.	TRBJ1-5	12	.	CASSETGPPQHF	TGTGCCAGCAGCGAAACAGGGCCACCCCAGCATTTT
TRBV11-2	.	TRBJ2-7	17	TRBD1	CASSSGWTGGISYEQYF	TGTGCCAGCAGCTCGGGCTGGACAGGGGGCATCTCCTACGAGCAGTACTTC
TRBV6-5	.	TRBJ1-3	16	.	CASSSRTAHSGNTIYF	TGTGCCAGCAGTTCGCGGACAGCTCACTCTGGAAACACCATATATTTT
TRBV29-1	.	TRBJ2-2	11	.	CSVESSGELFF	TGCAGCGTTGAAAGCAGCGGGGAGCTGTTTTTT
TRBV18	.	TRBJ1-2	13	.	CASSPSRENGYTF	TGTGCCAGCTCACCGTCCAGGGAGAATGGCTACACCTTC
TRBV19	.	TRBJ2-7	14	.	CASSINRQGYEQYF	TGTGCCAGTAGTATAAATCGGCAGGGCTACGAGCAGTACTTC
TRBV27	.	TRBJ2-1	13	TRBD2	CASSSAGVNEQFF	TGTGCCAGCAGTTCAGCGGGAGTCAATGAGCAGTTCTTC
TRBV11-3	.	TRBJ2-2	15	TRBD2	CASSLDGRATGELFF	TGTGCCAGCAGCTTAGACGGGAGGGCCACCGGGGAGCTGTTTTTT
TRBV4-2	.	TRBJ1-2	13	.	CASSQDLAYGYTF	TGTGCCAGCAGCCAAGATCTGGCCTATGGCTACACCTTC
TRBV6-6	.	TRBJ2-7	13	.	CASSNGHLYEQYF	TGTGCCAGCAGTAACGGACATTTGTACGAGCAGTACTTC
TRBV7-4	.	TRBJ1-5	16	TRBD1	CASSDRGVCSEQPQHF	TGTGCCAGCAGCGACAGGGGGGTCTGTTCAGAACAGCCCCAGCATTTT
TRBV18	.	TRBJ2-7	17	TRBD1	CASSPGTGGYKSYEQYF	TGTGCCAGCTCACCAGGGACAGGGGGCTACAAATCCTACGAGCAGTACTTC
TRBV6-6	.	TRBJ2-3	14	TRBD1	CASIRDSFTDTQYF	TGTGCCAGCATTAGGGACAGCTTCACAGATACGCAGTATTTT
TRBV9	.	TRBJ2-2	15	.	CASSVGGHHPGELFF	TGTGCCAGCAGCGTAGGGGGACATCACCCAGGGGAGCTGTTTTTT
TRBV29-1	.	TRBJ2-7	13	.	CSVEGTPPYEQYF	TGCAGCGTTGAAGGGACACCGCCCTACGAGCAGTACTTC
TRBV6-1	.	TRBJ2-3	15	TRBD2	CASSIGLAGSDTQYF	TGTGCCAGCAGTATAGGGCTAGCGGGTTCAGATACGCAGTATTTT
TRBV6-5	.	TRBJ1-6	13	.	CASLGSYNSPLHF	TGTGCCAGCTTGGGCTCCTATAATTCACCCCTCCACTTT
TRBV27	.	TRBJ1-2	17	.	CASSLAGAGLKGYGYTF	TGTGCCAGCAGCCTGGCGGGGGCAGGACTTAAGGGCTATGGCTACACCTTC
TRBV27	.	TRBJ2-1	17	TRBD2	CASSPQIIAGDENEQFF	TGTGCCAGCAGCCCCCAAATCATAGCGGGAGATGAGAATGAGCAGTTCTTC
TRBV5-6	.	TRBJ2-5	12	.	CASSWDQKTQYF	TGTGCCAGCAGCTGGGATCAAAAGACCCAGTACTTC
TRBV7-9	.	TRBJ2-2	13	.	CASSTQGTGELFF	TGTGCCAGCAGCACTCAGGGCACCGGGGAGCTGTTTTTT
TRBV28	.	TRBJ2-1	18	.	CASSLGDKERSGYNEQFF	TGTGCCAGCAGTTTGGGCGATAAAGAGCGGAGTGGGTACAATGAGCAGTTCTTC
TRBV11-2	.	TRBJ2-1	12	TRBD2	CASSLGEGKQFF	TGTGCCAGCAGCTTAGGGGAGGGGAAGCAGTTCTTC
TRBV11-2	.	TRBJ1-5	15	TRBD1	CASSLGTGGNQPQHF	TGTGCCAGCAGCCTCGGGACAGGGGGCAATCAGCCCCAGCATTTT
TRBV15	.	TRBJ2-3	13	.	CATSRDPPDTQYF	TGTGCCACCAGCAGAGATCCCCCGGATACGCAGTATTTT